This T cell receptor (beta chain) was documented in a study of blood T cell repertoires in COVID-19. Background on the study: PBMCs, B-cell-depleted T cells, or T cells were the source of the cDNA or gDNA that made up the material.

The CDR3 sequence is 17 residues long. CDR1 SGHAT and CDR2 FQNNGV come from the germline V gene. Trimming cost V 0 bases and J 8 bases; bases outside gene matches: 8. This clone has only one observation. This table comes from immunoSEQ multiplex PCR, and its TCRdb copy is limited to in-frame clones, with some not included. The table records a few hundred thousand clones, 87% of them present only once. The receptor was derived from a man aged 40-49 years in a cohort exposed to, infected with or recovered from COVID-19 (not recorded which). The sequenced sample consisted of PBMCs or T cells enriched from blood (not recorded which). The chain employs TRBV11-2 and TRBJ2-1; 12 bases are a match to TRBD2. CDR3 sequence (DNA): TGTGCCAGCAGCTTAGATCTACTAGCGGGAGGTTTTGATGAGCAGTTCTTC. Amino acid sequence: CASSLDLLAGGFDEQFF.